The sequence of this TCR beta chain was determined in a study of cytomegalovirus exposure and HLA in healthy donors. On this clone: This specimen includes other DNA sequences encoding the same CDR3.

The CDR3 loop spans 16 amino acids. V shed 4 bases and J shed 0 bases, with 15 bases lying between them. CDR1 and CDR2 (germline): SGHRS, YFSETQ. With 60 Vbeta and 13 Jbeta primers, the PCR was carried out. Profiled with immunoSEQ multiplex PCR; TCRdb holds only in-frame clones, not every one. The sample shows about 88,000 clones, 65% to 80% of them seen only once. What was sequenced was PBMCs. This rearrangement joins TRBV5-1 to TRBJ2-3; possible D gene TRBD2, 6 bases. The sequence was collected from a woman under 30 in good health and CMV-seropositive. The CDR3 is CASSQGLATSTDTQYF. The CDR3 DNA follows: TGCGCCAGCAGCCAGGGACTTGCGACTAGCACAGATACGCAGTATTTT.